The clone carrying this TCR beta chain was found a few times. Its target is not known. The data are from a study of blood T cells in healthy people across ages. General study results and limits: The fall in TCR beta diversity per million T cells was roughly linear with age.

Sample-barcoded 5' priming and a J-beta primer mix drove a second PCR of roughly 7 to 11 cycles. Each TCR beta cDNA got a 12-nucleotide random molecular identifier. TCRdb re-analysed the 5' RACE reads in MiXCR, keeping a single row per CDR3 protein. The sample contains around 800,000 distinct CDR3 sequences, approximately 24% of which appear only once. Germline assignment: CDR1 MGHRA and CDR2 YSYEKL. V trimming: 5 bases; J trimming: 1 base; junction bases outside the gene matches: 7. The CDR3 spans 17 residues. This same sample was also part of a study on T cells of mothers and their children. From that study: Samples were provided by three healthy Caucasian mothers and their six children.

J is TRBJ2-5 and V is TRBV4-1; 13 nucleotides line up with TRBD2. The material sequenced was blood. This clonotype was obtained from a boy younger than 18 in good health. The CDR3 here is CASSLRLAGGSQETQYF. The CDR3 DNA sequence: TGCGCCAGCAGCTTAAGACTAGCGGGGGGCTCCCAAGAGACCCAGTACTTC.